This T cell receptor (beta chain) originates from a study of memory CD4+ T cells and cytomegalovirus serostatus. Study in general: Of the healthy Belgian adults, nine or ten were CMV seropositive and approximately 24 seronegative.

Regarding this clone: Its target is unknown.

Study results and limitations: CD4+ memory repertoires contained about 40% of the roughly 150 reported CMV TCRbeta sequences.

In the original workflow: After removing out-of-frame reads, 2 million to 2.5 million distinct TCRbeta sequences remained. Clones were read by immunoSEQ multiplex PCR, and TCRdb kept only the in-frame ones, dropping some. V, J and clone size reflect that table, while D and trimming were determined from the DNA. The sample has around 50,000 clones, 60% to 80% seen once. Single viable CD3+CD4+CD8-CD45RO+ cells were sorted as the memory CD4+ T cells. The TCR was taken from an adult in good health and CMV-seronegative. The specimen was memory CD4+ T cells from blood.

The CDR3 DNA reads as TGTGCCACCAGCAGAGAATTGAGTTACGAGCAGTACTTC. Its translation is CATSRELSYEQYF. The chain is built from TRBV15 and TRBJ2-7; D not certain. The ends were cut back, 0 bases at V and 4 bases at J, with 7 bases in the middle. CDR1 LNHNV and CDR2 YYDKDF come from the germline V gene (reference sequence). CDR3 length equals 13 residues.